This T cell receptor (beta chain) came from a study of blood T cells in healthy people across ages. Broader study findings: Naive T cell percentage and TCR beta diversity correlated strongly. Not knowing donor CMV status may have confounded expanded clonotype changes.

CDR3 length: 15 amino acids. Unmatched junction bases numbered 8, after V lost 3 bases and J lost 7 bases. Regarding this clonotype: Its matching antigen is unknown.

Isolation per sample recovered at least 6 million PBMCs. The second PCR ran about 6 to 11 cycles with a sample-barcoded 5' primer and J-beta primers. Carrying 12 random nucleotides, a template-switch adaptor labeled each individual cDNA molecule. TCRdb re-called the 5' RACE reads through MiXCR, storing one row per CDR3 protein. The sample lists some 1.8 million distinct CDR3 sequences, roughly 43% occurring once. The specimen was blood. The TCR comes from a human donor in good health. This chain joins TRBV12-3 or TRBV12-4 and TRBJ2-1; 8 bases map to TRBD2. The CDR3 coding sequence is TGTGCCAGCAGTTTGGGTAGCGGGGACGGGAATGAGCAGTTCTTC. It yields the protein CASSLGSGDGNEQFF.